A single sample gave rise to the 31 T cell receptor beta chains below, sequenced in a study of T cell repertoires in cytomegalovirus infection. TCRdb independently ran MiXCR on the reads; one entry per CDR3 protein. The data show some 300,000 distinct CDR3 sequences, with 8% to 10% seen just once and 2.5% held by the top ten. The sequenced sample was PBMCs. These receptors all come from a human donor in good health (CMV status not recorded). Some clones in this sample may be carry-over from other donors' samples.

To note about this clonotype: A read error may explain this, as a much larger clone is one base away. The rearrangement links TRBV7-2 to TRBJ1-1, with 7 bases fitting TRBD1. Germline V gene lookup returns CDR1 SGHTA and CDR2 FQGNSA. V was pared by 5 bases and J by 8 bases, with 8 bases of the junction left unmatched. The CDR3 spans 13 residues. CDR3 protein: CASSLGRGLEAFF. Here the CDR3 DNA reads TGTGCCAGCAGCCTTGGAAGGGGGCTAGAAGCTTTCTTT.

This clonotype was recorded many times. This chain joins TRBV29-1 and TRBJ1-5, with D perhaps TRBD1 (6 bases). The CDR3 has 17 amino acids. The germline gives CDR1 SQVTM, CDR2 ANQGSEA. Trimming took 1 base from V and 2 from J, leaving 18 bases between them. The CDR3 DNA reads TGCAGCGTTGAAGCCTCGGGGAGGGGGGTGGGCAATCAGCCCCAGCATTTT. Amino acids: CSVEASGRGVGNQPQHF. The full variable domain, completed using reference TRBV29-1 and TRBJ1-5, is SAVISQKPSRDICQRGTSLTIQCQVDSQVTMMFWYRQQPGQSLTLIATANQGSEATYESGFVIDKFPISRPNLTFSTLTVSNMSPEDSSIYLCSVEASGRGVGNQPQHFGDGTRLSIL.

This clonotype occurred a few times. The chain carries TRBV27 and TRBJ2-6; no definite D call. The V gene's germline CDR1 is MNHEY and CDR2 SMNVEV (reference sequence). V lost 1 base and J lost 3, with 7 bases in between. The CDR3 totals 15 residues. As DNA, the CDR3 is TGTGCCAGCAGTTTATTCAGTGGTGGGGCCAACGTCCTGACTTTC. Translated: CASSLFSGGANVLTF.

Many counts were recorded for this clonotype. This chain links TRBV27 with TRBJ1-2, with D possibly being TRBD1 (6 bases). The CDR3 covers 18 residues. CDR1 is MNHEY, CDR2 SMNVEV, per germline (reference sequence). Trimming cost V 6 bases and J 4 bases, with 27 bases left between them. CDR3 residues: CASSPYGGQYRGSYGYTF. In nucleotides, the CDR3 is TGTGCCAGCAGCCCCTATGGAGGACAGTACCGAGGGAGCTATGGCTACACCTTC.

The gene calls are TRBV6-5 and TRBJ1-6; 7 nucleotides align to TRBD1. Germline V gene lookup returns CDR1 MNHEY and CDR2 SVGAGI. The junction had 11 bases not matched to a gene; V was cut back by 6 bases and J by 6 bases. This CDR3 has 16 residues. CDR3 sequence (DNA): TGTGCCAGCAGGTCGGGACAGACACTGCGTAATTCACCCCTCCACTTT. It translates to CASRSGQTLRNSPLHF.

This clonotype was seen at least ten times. The gene calls are TRBV28 and TRBJ2-7; D unclear. Trimming removed 5 bases from V and 6 bases from J, with 20 bases in between. The CDR3 covers 15 residues. Germline-derived CDR1 and CDR2 are MDHEN and SYDVKM. The CDR3 reads CASSNALRASIEQYV. In nucleotides, the CDR3 is TGTGCCAGCAGTAATGCGCTTCGGGCGTCAATCGAGCAGTACGTC.

Many counts were recorded for this clonotype. CDR3 in amino acids: CASSLNGQVGSPLHF. For the CDR3, the DNA is TGTGCCAGCAGCTTGAACGGACAGGTCGGGTCACCCCTCCACTTT. This chain connects TRBV5-6 to TRBJ1-6; 7 bases match TRBD1. The germline V gene encodes CDR1 SGHDT and CDR2 YYEEEE. There are 15 residues in the CDR3. V was pared by 1 base and J by 10 bases, with 8 bases of the junction left unmatched.

This clonotype was counted ten times or more. J is TRBJ2-2 and V is TRBV7-2; maybe TRBD1 (7 bases). The CDR3 contains 15 residues. The ends were cut back, 6 bases at V and 3 bases at J, with 14 bases in the middle. Germline CDR1 and CDR2: SGHTA and FQGNSA. The CDR3 bases are TGTGCCAGCAGGCCGGAGGGGGCCTACACCGGGGAGCTGTTTTTT. It encodes CASRPEGAYTGELFF.

This chain's CDR3 is CSAREGGLRTEAFF. In nucleotides, the CDR3 is TGCAGTGCTAGAGAAGGGGGGCTACGCACTGAAGCTTTCTTT. The chain employs TRBV20-1 and TRBJ1-1, with D tentatively TRBD1 (6 bases). The CDR3 loop spans 14 amino acids. Germline CDR1 DFQATT, CDR2 SNEGSKA (reference sequence). V shed 0 bases and J shed 4 bases, with 12 bases lying between them.

This clonotype turned up a few times. J is TRBJ1-5 and V is TRBV20-1; D possibly corresponds to TRBD1 (5 bases). The germline CDR1 and CDR2 sequences are DFQATT and SNEGSKA (reference sequence). This CDR3 has 12 amino acids. Trimming pared 5 bases from V and 2 bases from J, leaving 7 bases between. CDR3 coding DNA: TGCAGTGCTGGGGACCGCAATCAGCCCCAGCATTTT. Translation gives CSAGDRNQPQHF.

This clonotype was counted many times. The chain's CDR3 is CAISEGGQGAKYEQYV. CDR3 sequence (DNA): TGTGCCATCAGTGAGGGGGGACAGGGGGCCAAATACGAGCAGTACGTC. The genes are TRBV10-3 and TRBJ2-7; TRBD1 matches 12 bases. This CDR3 comprises 16 residues. The germline gives CDR1 ENHRY, CDR2 SYGVKD. The junction had 6 bases not matched to a gene; V was cut back by 2 bases and J by 4 bases.

This clonotype was counted many times. The gene calls are TRBV24-1 and TRBJ2-1; unclear D gene. The CDR3 totals 14 residues. Germline V gene sequence: CDR1 KGHDR, CDR2 SFDVKD. Trimming stripped 1 base from V and 5 bases from J, with 8 bases between. CDR3 protein: CATSDFDSHNEQFF. The CDR3 nucleotides are TGTGCCACCAGTGATTTCGATAGCCACAATGAGCAGTTCTTC.

Ten or more counts support this clonotype. The chain joins TRBV20-1 to TRBJ1-1; 10 nucleotides align to TRBD1. The CDR3 runs 14 residues. Germline loops: CDR1 DFQATT, CDR2 SNEGSKA (reference sequence). Trimming took 6 bases from V and 4 from J; bases not matched to a gene: 8. The CDR3 spells CSARTGGGPTEAFF. The DNA of the CDR3 is TGCAGTGCAAGGACAGGGGGGGGCCCCACTGAAGCTTTCTTT.

This sequence joins TRBV29-1 and TRBJ1-1; D is unclear. Trimming took off 0 bases at V and 3 bases at J, with 2 bases between the two ends. In germline, CDR1 is SQVTM, CDR2 ANQGSEA. This CDR3 contains 11 residues. For the CDR3, the DNA is TGCAGCGTTGAAGATGACACTGAAGCTTTCTTT. Protein product: CSVEDDTEAFF.

The table lists this clonotype with many counts. Here the CDR3 reads CASSLVGGRNTIYF. CDR3 DNA sequence: TGTGCCAGCAGCTTAGTCGGGGGACGAAACACCATATATTTT. The chain combines TRBV7-9 with TRBJ1-3; a weak D match, TRBD1 (5 bases). Trimming removed 1 base at V and 5 bases at J, with 9 bases between. This CDR3 comprises 14 residues. Germline V lookup: CDR1 SEHNR, CDR2 FQNEAQ (reference sequence).

This clonotype was seen only a few times. This rearrangement joins TRBV18 to TRBJ2-3; no definite D call. The V and J ends lost 2 bases and 6 bases respectively, with 6 bases between them. Per the germline V gene, CDR1 is KGHSH and CDR2 is LQKENI. The CDR3 has 12 amino acids. CDR3 coding DNA: TGTGCCAGCTCACCATACGGGGATACGCAGTATTTT. Translation: CASSPYGDTQYF.

This clonotype was seen a few times. V usage is TRBV27 and J usage is TRBJ2-2, with 10 bases identical to TRBD1. Germline lookup yields CDR1 MNHEY and CDR2 SMNVEV (reference sequence). This CDR3 comprises 17 residues. Trimming at V came to 6 bases and at J to 0 bases, leaving 7 bases not matched to a gene. The CDR3 sequence: CASRTTGGISNTGELFF. The CDR3 DNA sequence: TGTGCCAGCAGGACGACAGGGGGCATTTCGAACACCGGGGAGCTGTTTTTT.

This clonotype was seen ten or more times. The V and J genes are TRBV19 and TRBJ2-1, with 12 bases lining up with TRBD1. The V and J ends lost 3 bases and 8 bases, in that order; junction bases with no gene match: 11. Germline V gene lookup returns CDR1 LNHDA and CDR2 SQIVND (reference sequence). The CDR3 is made up of 17 amino acids. The CDR3 nucleotides are TGTGCCAGTAGTATTCTGGGACAGGGGGCGATGGGGGATGAGCAGTTCTTC. The encoded protein is CASSILGQGAMGDEQFF.

The chain couples TRBV20-1 to TRBJ1-5; 10 bases map to TRBD1. V shed 2 bases, J shed 6 bases, and the junction held 7 bases outside the gene matches. Germline loops: CDR1 DFQATT, CDR2 SNEGSKA (reference sequence). CDR3 length: 15 residues. In nucleotides, the CDR3 is TGCAGTGCTAGACGGGACAGGGGAGACTTTCAGCCCCAGCATTTT. Its translation: CSARRDRGDFQPQHF.

This clonotype occurred many times. The CDR3 DNA sequence: TGTGCCAGCAGCTTAAAAAGCTCTGGGGCCAACGTCCTGACTTTC. This sequence encodes CASSLKSSGANVLTF. The rearrangement joins TRBV7-2 to TRBJ2-6; unclear D gene. Deletions cut 2 bases from V and 0 bases from J, with 5 bases between. The length of the CDR3 is 15 residues. The germline CDR1 and CDR2 sequences are SGHTA and FQGNSA. The full variable domain, its missing parts supplied by reference TRBV7-2 and TRBJ2-6, is GAGVSQSPSNKVTEKGKDVELRCDPISGHTALYWYRQSLGQGLEFLIYFQGNSAPDKSGLPSDRFSAERTGGSVSTLTIQRTQQEDSAVYLCASSLKSSGANVLTFGAGSRLTVL.

This clonotype came up many times. The V gene is TRBV7-2, the J gene TRBJ2-5; 11 nucleotides match TRBD2. CDR3 size: 16 residues. The ends lost 5 bases at V and 5 bases at J; junction bases unmatched: 10. Looked up from germline, CDR1 is SGHTA and CDR2 is FQGNSA. In nucleotides, the CDR3 is TGTGCCAGCAGCCGCTTAGCGGGGGGGCCAGAGGAGACCCAGTACTTC. Protein: CASSRLAGGPEETQYF.

This clonotype was counted at least ten times. The chain combines TRBV7-9 with TRBJ1-5, with D perhaps matching TRBD1 (5 bases). Trimming stripped 4 bases from V and 3 bases from J, with 10 bases between. CDR1 and CDR2 from the germline V gene are SEHNR and FQNEAQ (reference sequence). The CDR3 sequence is 14 residues long. For the CDR3, the DNA is TGTGCCAGCAGCTGGGACGGACACAATCAGCCCCAGCATTTT. Translation gives CASSWDGHNQPQHF.

There are many counts of this clonotype. One junction end disagrees with the germline gene, perhaps due to a read error. J is TRBJ2-1 and V is TRBV7-2; TRBD2 agrees at 9 bases. Germline V gene sequence: CDR1 SGHTA, CDR2 FQGNSA. The CDR3 is 15 residues long. The CDR3 DNA reads as TGCGCCAGTGGTAAGGCGGGGGGGACTTACAATGAGCAGTTCTTC. Its protein is CASGKAGGTYNEQFF.

This clonotype was observed at least ten times. V and J are TRBV5-1 and TRBJ2-3; 7 nucleotides align to TRBD1. Germline V gene lookup returns CDR1 SGHRS and CDR2 YFSETQ. Germline trimming cut 4 bases from V and 2 bases from J; bases unmatched to any gene: 4. The CDR3 runs to 14 residues. The CDR3 region is CASSVGTDTDTQYF. Here the CDR3 DNA reads TGCGCCAGCAGCGTGGGGACAGACACAGATACGCAGTATTTT.

Ten or more counts support this clonotype. The chain employs TRBV6-1 and TRBJ2-1; either TRBD1 or TRBD2 may supply D (5 bases each). V lost 6 bases and J 10 bases, leaving 19 bases between the germline ends. Germline CDR1 is MNHNS and CDR2 is SASEGT. CDR3 length equals 14 residues. CDR3 bases: TGTGCCAGCAGGATTTTAGGGACGGAGGTCGAGCAGTTCTTC. Encoded protein: CASRILGTEVEQFF.

This clonotype was seen repeatedly, ten times or more. The chain employs TRBV19 and TRBJ2-1; weak D call: TRBD2 (5 bases). CDR1 is LNHDA, CDR2 SQIVND, per germline (reference sequence). The CDR3 sequence is 15 residues long. Trimming left V 8 bases short and J 2 bases short, with 16 bases between. The CDR3 spells CASRAPTTPYNEQFF. CDR3 DNA: TGTGCCAGTCGGGCTCCGACTACCCCCTACAATGAGCAGTTCTTC.

Concerning this clonotype itself: A read error may be the cause here, since a much bigger clone is one base away. A read error is likely, as this CDR3 ends without the conserved phenylalanine or tryptophan. This chain uses TRBV20-1 with TRBJ2-3, with 14 bases identical to TRBD2. Per the germline V gene, CDR1 is DFQATT and CDR2 is SNEGSKA (reference sequence). The CDR3 runs 15 residues. The CDR3: CSPRLAGGSTDTQYS. As DNA, the CDR3 is TGCAGCCCAAGACTAGCGGGGGGGAGCACAGATACGCAGTATTCT.

Many counts were recorded for this clonotype. The chain combines TRBV2 with TRBJ2-2, with 8 bases lining up with TRBD2. V was pared by 4 bases and J by 1 base, with 2 bases of the junction left unmatched. Germline V gene lookup returns CDR1 SNHLY and CDR2 FYNNEI. This CDR3 has 15 residues. CDR3 nucleotides: TGTGCCAGCAGTGGGCTAGCGGGGAACACCGGGGAGCTGTTTTTT. The encoded protein is CASSGLAGNTGELFF.

This clonotype has ten or more counts. The chain employs TRBV20-1 and TRBJ2-4; 11 nucleotides agree with TRBD2. Looked up from germline, CDR1 is DFQATT and CDR2 is SNEGSKA (reference sequence). The CDR3 is made up of 12 amino acids. After removal of 7 bases from V and 12 bases from J, the junction contained 8 bases not matched to a gene. The CDR3 loop is CSVTSGVKDQYF. The CDR3 nucleotides are TGCAGTGTGACTAGCGGGGTCAAGGATCAGTACTTC.

Concerning this clonotype: A much larger clone sits a single nucleotide away, making a read error possible. The chain is built from TRBV29-1 and TRBJ2-1; a weak D match, TRBD2 (5 bases). From germline, CDR1 is SQVTM and CDR2 ANQGSEA. This CDR3 contains 14 residues. V lost 7 bases to trimming and J lost 6 bases, with 19 bases between them. The CDR3 loop reads CSAPPCGAGNEQFF. CDR3 DNA sequence: TGCAGCGCTCCTCCCTGTGGCGCGGGCAATGAGCAGTTCTTC.

This clonotype occurred many times. The V call is TRBV12-3 or TRBV12-4, the J call TRBJ2-5; D is possibly TRBD2 (5 bases). V was clipped by 5 bases and J by 0 bases, with 13 bases between them. This CDR3 is built from 15 residues. In DNA, the CDR3 is TGTGCCAGCAGTACCGAAGCGGTGTACCAAGAGACCCAGTACTTC. Its protein product is CASSTEAVYQETQYF.